Below are 7 T cell receptor beta chains sequenced from a single sample in a study of OX40 agonist ivuxolimab in advanced cancers. Sequencing was performed with immunoSEQ multiplex PCR; in TCRdb, only in-frame clones are kept and a portion is missing. The sample records tens of thousands of clones, around 74% being singletons. Sequenced here: CD4+ or CD8+ T cells sorted from blood, sampled in a trial of the OX40 agonist ivuxolimab. The receptors here all came from an adult with an advanced solid tumor such as melanoma, head and neck, liver or kidney cancer.

This chain connects TRBV12-5 to TRBJ2-5; D gene unclear. V was shortened by 0 bases and J by 4 bases, with 12 bases between the two germline ends. The CDR3 extends over 15 amino acids. Per germline, CDR1 LGHNT and CDR2 FRNRAP. The CDR3 loop reads CASGLVRAVGETQYF. The CDR3 nucleotides read TGTGCTAGTGGTTTGGTAAGGGCAGTCGGAGAGACCCAGTACTTC.

The V gene is TRBV5-1, the J gene TRBJ1-2; 9 nucleotides align to TRBD1. In germline, CDR1 is SGHRS, CDR2 YFSETQ. V was pared by 0 bases and J by 3 bases, with 6 bases of the junction left unmatched. CDR3 length equals 16 residues. In DNA, the CDR3 is TGCGCCAGCAGCTTGGGGGGACAGGGTGCGGACTATGGCTACACCTTC. This sequence encodes CASSLGGQGADYGYTF.

V and J are TRBV19 and TRBJ2-3; the D gene is possibly TRBD2 (7 bases). Trimming took 6 bases from V and 0 from J, leaving 13 bases between them. Germline CDR1 and CDR2: LNHDA and SQIVND (reference sequence). This CDR3 spans 15 amino acids. The CDR3 region is CASREAGASTDTQYF. In nucleotides, the CDR3 is TGTGCCAGTAGGGAGGCGGGGGCTAGCACAGATACGCAGTATTTT.

This clone appeared once. The gene calls are TRBV6-5 and TRBJ2-7; possible D gene TRBD1, 6 bases. Germline-derived CDR1 and CDR2 are MNHEY and SVGAGI. With 6 bases removed from V and 5 bases from J, the gap between germline ends came to 20 bases. The CDR3 runs to 15 residues. CDR3 region: CASRIGTQGSNEQYF. As DNA, the CDR3 is TGTGCCAGCAGAATAGGGACACAAGGGAGCAACGAGCAGTACTTC.

The rearrangement joins TRBV6-6 to TRBJ1-1; D is undetermined. V dropped 6 bases and J dropped 4 bases, with 18 bases sitting between them. The CDR3 runs to 15 residues. From germline, CDR1 is MNHNY and CDR2 SVGAGI (reference sequence). CDR3 in amino acids: CASRGMWQEGTEAFF. The DNA for the CDR3 is TGTGCCAGCAGAGGGATGTGGCAGGAAGGCACTGAAGCTTTCTTT.

The V call is TRBV7-9, the J call TRBJ2-5; possibly TRBD2 for D (5 bases). The CDR3 extends over 11 amino acids. Trimming shortened V by 1 base and J by 10 bases, and 7 bases separated the two germline ends. Per germline, CDR1 SEHNR and CDR2 FQNEAQ (reference sequence). The CDR3 DNA is TGTGCCAGCAGCTTAGGGGCGGGCCAGTACTTC. It codes for CASSLGAGQYF.

Regarding this clone: One end of the junction varies from germline; a read error may be responsible. This chain uses TRBV14 with TRBJ1-2, with D hard to call. The CDR3 is 15 residues long. Germline lookup yields CDR1 SGHDN and CDR2 FVKESK. DNA of the CDR3: TGTGCCAGCAGCCAAGCCCGGGGAGGGCCCTATGACTACACCTTC. It specifies CASSQARGGPYDYTF.